Below, 7 T cell receptor beta chains from the same sample are listed, as sequenced in a study of identical twins. TCRdb analysed the 5' RACE reads with MiXCR anew, one entry per CDR3 protein. There are approximately 220,000 distinct CDR3 sequences in the sample; approximately 8.3% occur only once, and approximately 2% lies in the top ten. A further study also used this sample, focusing on yellow fever vaccine responses in identical twins.

Sequencing was carried out using memory (CD45RO+) T cells sorted from blood. Receptors originate from a woman under 30 in good health.

The sample holds a few counts of this clonotype. The chain has TRBV6-1 and TRBJ1-1; tentatively, D is TRBD1 (5 bases). V lost 3 bases and J lost 1, with 12 bases in between. This CDR3 region has 15 residues. Germline lookup yields CDR1 MNHNS and CDR2 SASEGT. CDR3 bases: TGTGCCAGCAGTGATCCCGGTAGGGGGAACACTGAAGCTTTCTTT. It codes for CASSDPGRGNTEAFF.

This clonotype was seen ten or more times. The chain carries TRBV5-6 and TRBJ2-2, with D possibly TRBD1 on 6 matching bases. The V end lost 0 bases, the J end lost 5 bases, and 11 bases lay between the germline ends. This CDR3 is built from 15 residues. Germline values: CDR1 SGHDT, CDR2 YYEEEE. The CDR3 spells CASSLDPRGTGELFF. The CDR3, as DNA: TGTGCCAGCAGCTTGGACCCTAGGGGGACCGGGGAGCTGTTTTTT.

The genes are TRBV7-2 and TRBJ2-1; D unresolved. CDR3 length: 13 amino acids. The germline V and J ends were trimmed by 1 base and 6 bases, with 7 bases remaining between them. Germline values: CDR1 SGHTA, CDR2 FQGNSA. For the CDR3, the DNA is TGTGCCAGCAGCTTAGAGCCTGCCAATGAGCAGTTCTTC. This codes for CASSLEPANEQFF.

There are a few counts of this clonotype. The rearrangement joins TRBV5-8 to TRBJ2-3; 15 nucleotides line up with TRBD2. The germline gives CDR1 SGHTS, CDR2 YDEGEE. Trimming removed 4 bases from V and 3 bases from J; junction bases left unmatched: 6. CDR3 length: 17 residues. In nucleotides, the CDR3 is TGTGCCAGCAGCCGGACTAGCGGGGGGGCAAGGACAGATACGCAGTATTTT. It yields the protein CASSRTSGGARTDTQYF.

The chain has TRBV15 and TRBJ2-1; D is unclear. V was pared by 3 bases and J by 0 bases, with 24 bases between. The CDR3 is made up of 20 amino acids. Germline CDR1 LNHNV, CDR2 YYDKDF (reference sequence). The CDR3 protein is CATSRTTKGRAFGSYNEQFF. The CDR3 coding sequence is TGTGCCACCAGCAGGACCACGAAGGGAAGAGCTTTTGGCTCCTACAATGAGCAGTTCTTC.

Concerning this clonotype itself: One end of the junction fails to match germline, which may point to a read error. V gene TRBV27 combines with J gene TRBJ2-7; unclear D gene. The CDR3 runs 14 residues. Germline V lookup: CDR1 MNHEY, CDR2 SMNVEV (reference sequence). The CDR3 DNA reads as TGCGCCAGCAGTTTACGCCGCCCGGAGCACGAGCAGTACTTC. Amino acids: CASSLRRPEHEQYF.

This clonotype was seen a few times. V is TRBV6-1 and J is TRBJ1-1, with unresolved D. The CDR3 sequence is 13 residues long. V was shortened by 3 bases and J by 2 bases, with 7 bases between the two germline ends. The V gene's germline CDR1 is MNHNS and CDR2 SASEGT. The CDR3 protein is CASSEGRNTEAFF. In DNA form, the CDR3 reads TGTGCCAGCAGTGAGGGGAGAAACACTGAAGCTTTCTTT.